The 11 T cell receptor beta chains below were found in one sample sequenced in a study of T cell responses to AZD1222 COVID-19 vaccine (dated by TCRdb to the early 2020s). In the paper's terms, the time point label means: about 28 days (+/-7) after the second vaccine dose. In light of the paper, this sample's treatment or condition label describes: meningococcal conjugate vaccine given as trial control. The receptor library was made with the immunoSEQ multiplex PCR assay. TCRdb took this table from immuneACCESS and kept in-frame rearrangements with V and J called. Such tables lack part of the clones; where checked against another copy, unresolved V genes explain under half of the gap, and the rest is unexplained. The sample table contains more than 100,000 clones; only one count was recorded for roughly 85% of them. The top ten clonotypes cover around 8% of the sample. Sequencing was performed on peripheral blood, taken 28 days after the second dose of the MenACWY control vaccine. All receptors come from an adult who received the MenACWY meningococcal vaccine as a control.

The CDR3 region has the DNA TGTGCCAGCAGTCACCCTCGGGACAGGGCTTCCTACGAGCAGTACTTC. Protein: CASSHPRDRASYEQYF. This chain links TRBV6-2 or TRBV6-3 with TRBJ2-7, with 9 nucleotides matching TRBD1. V lost 5 bases to trimming and J lost 1 base; unmatched junction nucleotides: 9. The CDR3 contains 16 residues. Germline CDR1 reads MNHEY; CDR2 reads SVGEGT.

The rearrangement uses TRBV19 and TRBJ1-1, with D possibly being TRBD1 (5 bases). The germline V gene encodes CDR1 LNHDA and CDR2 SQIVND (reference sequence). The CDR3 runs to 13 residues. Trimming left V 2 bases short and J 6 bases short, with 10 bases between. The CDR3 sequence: CASSIRGKAEAFF. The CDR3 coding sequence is TGTGCCAGTAGTATACGGGGGAAAGCTGAAGCTTTCTTT.

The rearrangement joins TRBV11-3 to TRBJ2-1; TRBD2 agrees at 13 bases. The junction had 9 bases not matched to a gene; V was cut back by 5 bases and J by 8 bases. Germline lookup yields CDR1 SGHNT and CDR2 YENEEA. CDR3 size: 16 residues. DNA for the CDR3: TGTGCCAGCAGCCGGGGACTAGCGGGACTCAAAGATGAGCAGTTCTTC. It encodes CASSRGLAGLKDEQFF. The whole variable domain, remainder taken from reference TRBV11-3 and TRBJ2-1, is EAGVVQSPRYKIIEKKQPVAFWCNPISGHNTLYWYLQNLGQGPELLIRYENEEAVDDSQLPKDRFSAERLKGVDSTLKIQPAELGDSAVYLCASSRGLAGLKDEQFFGPGTRLTVL.

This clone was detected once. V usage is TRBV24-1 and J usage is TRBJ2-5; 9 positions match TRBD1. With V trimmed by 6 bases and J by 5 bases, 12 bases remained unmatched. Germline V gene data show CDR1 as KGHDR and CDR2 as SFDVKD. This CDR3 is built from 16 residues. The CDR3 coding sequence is TGTGCCACCAGTTCTCCCGGGACAGGGCAGGGGGAGACCCAGTACTTC. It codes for CATSSPGTGQGETQYF.

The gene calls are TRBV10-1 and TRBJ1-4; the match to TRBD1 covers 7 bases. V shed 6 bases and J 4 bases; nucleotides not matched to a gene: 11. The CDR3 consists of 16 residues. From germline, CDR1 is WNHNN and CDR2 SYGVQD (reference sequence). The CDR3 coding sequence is TGCGCCAGCAGCCACAGGGGCGGACAGGTTAATGAAAAACTGTTTTTT. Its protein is CASSHRGGQVNEKLFF.

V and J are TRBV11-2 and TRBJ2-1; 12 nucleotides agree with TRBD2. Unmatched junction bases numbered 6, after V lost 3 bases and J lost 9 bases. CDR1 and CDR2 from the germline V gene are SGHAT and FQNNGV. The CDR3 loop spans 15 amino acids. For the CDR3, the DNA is TGTGCCAGCAGCTTTGGTCTAGCGGGAGGGGTTGAGCAGTTCTTC. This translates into CASSFGLAGGVEQFF. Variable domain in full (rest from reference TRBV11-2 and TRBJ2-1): EAGVAQSPRYKIIEKRQSVAFWCNPISGHATLYWYQQILGQGPKLLIQFQNNGVVDDSQLPKDRFSAERLKGVDSTLKIQPAKLEDSAVYLCASSFGLAGGVEQFFGPGTRLTVL.

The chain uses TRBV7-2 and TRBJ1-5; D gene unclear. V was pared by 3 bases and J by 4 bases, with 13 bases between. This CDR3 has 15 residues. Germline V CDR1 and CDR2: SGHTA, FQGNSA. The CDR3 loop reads CASSFKAGPNQPQHF. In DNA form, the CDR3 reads TGTGCCAGCAGCTTTAAGGCCGGGCCTAATCAGCCCCAGCATTTT.

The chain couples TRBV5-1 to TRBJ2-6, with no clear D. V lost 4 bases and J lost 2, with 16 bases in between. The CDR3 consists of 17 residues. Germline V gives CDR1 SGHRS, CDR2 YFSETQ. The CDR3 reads CASSPGSTFPGANVLTF. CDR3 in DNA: TGCGCCAGCAGCCCCGGGTCTACTTTCCCTGGGGCCAACGTCCTGACTTTC.

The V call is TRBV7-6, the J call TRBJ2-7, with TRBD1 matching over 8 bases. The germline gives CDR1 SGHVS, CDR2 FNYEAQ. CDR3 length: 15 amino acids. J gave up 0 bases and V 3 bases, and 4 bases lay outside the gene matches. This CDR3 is CASSLETGGSYEQYF. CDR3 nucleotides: TGTGCCAGCAGCTTGGAAACAGGGGGCTCCTACGAGCAGTACTTC. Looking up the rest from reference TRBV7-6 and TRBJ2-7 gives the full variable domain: GAGVSQSPRYKVTKRGQDVALRCDPISGHVSLYWYRQALGQGPEFLTYFNYEAQQDKSGLPNDRFSAERPEGSISTLTIQRTEQRDSAMYRCASSLETGGSYEQYFGPGTRLTVT.

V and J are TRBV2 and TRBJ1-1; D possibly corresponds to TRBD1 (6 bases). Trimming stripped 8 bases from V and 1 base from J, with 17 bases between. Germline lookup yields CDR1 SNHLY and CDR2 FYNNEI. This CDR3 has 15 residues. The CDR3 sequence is CASGGRGIGNTEAFF. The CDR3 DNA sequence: TGTGCCAGCGGCGGCAGGGGCATTGGGAACACTGAAGCTTTCTTT. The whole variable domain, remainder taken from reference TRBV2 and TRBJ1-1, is EPEVTQTPSHQVTQMGQEVILRCVPISNHLYFYWYRQILGQKVEFLVSFYNNEISEKSEIFDDQFSVERPDGSNFTLKIRSTKLEDSAMYFCASGGRGIGNTEAFFGQGTRLTVV.

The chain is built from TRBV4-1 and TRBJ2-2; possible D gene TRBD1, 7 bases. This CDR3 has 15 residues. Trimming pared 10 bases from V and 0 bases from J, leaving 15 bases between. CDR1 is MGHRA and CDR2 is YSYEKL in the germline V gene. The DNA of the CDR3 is TGCGCCACCCGGGAGACAGGGACGAACACCGGGGAGCTGTTTTTT. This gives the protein CATRETGTNTGELFF.